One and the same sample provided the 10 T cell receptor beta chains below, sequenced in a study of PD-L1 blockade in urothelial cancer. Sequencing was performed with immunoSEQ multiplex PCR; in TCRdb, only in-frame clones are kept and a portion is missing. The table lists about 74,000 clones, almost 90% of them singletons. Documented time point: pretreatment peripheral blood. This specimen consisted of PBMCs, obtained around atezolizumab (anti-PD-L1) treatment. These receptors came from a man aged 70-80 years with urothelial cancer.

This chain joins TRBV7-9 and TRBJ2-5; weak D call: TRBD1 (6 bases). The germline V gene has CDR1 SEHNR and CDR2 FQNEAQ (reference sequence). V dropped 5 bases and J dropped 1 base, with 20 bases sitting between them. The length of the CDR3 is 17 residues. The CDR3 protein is CASSQGVSTGSQETQYF. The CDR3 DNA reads TGTGCCAGCAGCCAAGGCGTTTCTACAGGGTCCCAAGAGACCCAGTACTTC.

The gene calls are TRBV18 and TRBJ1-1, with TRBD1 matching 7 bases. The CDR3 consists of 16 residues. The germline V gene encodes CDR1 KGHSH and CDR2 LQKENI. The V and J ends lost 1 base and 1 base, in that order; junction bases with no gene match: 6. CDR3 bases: TGTGCCAGCTCACCACGAGGGGGCTCCCCGAACACTGAAGCTTTCTTT. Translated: CASSPRGGSPNTEAFF.

CDR3 sequence reads: CASRASGGRYEQYF. Here the CDR3 DNA reads TGTGCCAGCAGAGCTAGCGGGGGACGCTACGAGCAGTACTTC. This chain joins TRBV2 and TRBJ2-7; TRBD2 matches at 10 bases. Germline assignment: CDR1 SNHLY and CDR2 FYNNEI. V shed 6 bases and J 3 bases; nucleotides not matched to a gene: 5. The length of the CDR3 is 14 residues.

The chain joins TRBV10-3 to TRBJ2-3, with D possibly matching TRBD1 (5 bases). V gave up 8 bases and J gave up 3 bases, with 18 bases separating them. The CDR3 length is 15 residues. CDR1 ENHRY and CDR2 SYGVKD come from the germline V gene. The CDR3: CAISLAGSRTDTQYF. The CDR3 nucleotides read TGTGCCATCTCGTTGGCAGGGTCTCGGACAGATACGCAGTATTTT.

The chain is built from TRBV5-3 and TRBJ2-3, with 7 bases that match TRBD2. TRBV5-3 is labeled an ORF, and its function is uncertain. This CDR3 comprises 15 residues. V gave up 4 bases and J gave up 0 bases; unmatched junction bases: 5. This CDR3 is CARSTAGASTDTQYF. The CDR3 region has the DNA TGTGCCAGAAGCACGGCGGGAGCTAGCACAGATACGCAGTATTTT.

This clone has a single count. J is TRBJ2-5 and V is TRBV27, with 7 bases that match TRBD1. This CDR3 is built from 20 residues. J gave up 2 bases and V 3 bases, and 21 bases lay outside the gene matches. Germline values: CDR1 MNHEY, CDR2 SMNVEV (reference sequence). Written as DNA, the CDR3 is TGTGCCAGCAGTTTTTTGTTAGGGGGCGCATCGGCCGCCAGGCAAGAGACCCAGTACTTC. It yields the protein CASSFLLGGASAARQETQYF.

The CDR3 is CASSLALNVGLISAFF. As DNA, the CDR3 is TGTGCCAGCAGCTTAGCGCTAAACGTGGGCCTCATTTCTGCTTTCTTT. This rearrangement joins TRBV7-9 to TRBJ1-1; D not certain. Germline V CDR1 and CDR2: SEHNR, FQNEAQ (reference sequence). This CDR3 has 16 amino acids. The V and J ends lost 0 bases and 11 bases respectively, with 22 bases between them. Combining the CDR3 with reference TRBV7-9 and TRBJ1-1 gives the whole variable domain DTGVSQNPRHKITKRGQNVTFRCDPISEHNRLYWYRQTLGQGPEFLTYFQNEAQLEKSRLLSDRFSAERPKGSFSTLEIQRTEQGDSAMYLCASSLALNVGLISAFFGQGTRLTVV.

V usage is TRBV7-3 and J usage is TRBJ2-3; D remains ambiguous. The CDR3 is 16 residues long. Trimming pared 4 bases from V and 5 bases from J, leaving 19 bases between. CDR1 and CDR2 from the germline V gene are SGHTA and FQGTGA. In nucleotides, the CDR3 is TGTGCCAGCAGCTCTTACGGCGTAAACTCGGGAGATACGCAGTATTTT. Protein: CASSSYGVNSGDTQYF.

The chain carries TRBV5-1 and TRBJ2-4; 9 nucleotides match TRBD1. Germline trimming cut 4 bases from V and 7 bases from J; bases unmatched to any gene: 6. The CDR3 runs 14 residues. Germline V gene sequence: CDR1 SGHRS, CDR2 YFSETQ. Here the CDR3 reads CASSLTGGHNIQYF. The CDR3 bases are TGCGCCAGCAGCCTTACAGGGGGCCACAACATTCAGTACTTC.

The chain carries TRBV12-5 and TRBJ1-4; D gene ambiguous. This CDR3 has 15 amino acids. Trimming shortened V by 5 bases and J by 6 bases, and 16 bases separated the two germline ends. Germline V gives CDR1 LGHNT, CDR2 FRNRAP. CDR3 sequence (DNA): TGTGCTAGTGGTACCCGGTTACAGTCGGATGAAAAACTGTTTTTT. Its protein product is CASGTRLQSDEKLFF.